This T cell receptor (beta chain) was sequenced in a study of patients and donors after allogeneic stem cell transplantation. TCRdb called the RT-PCR reads again in MiXCR, with one record for every CDR3 protein. Of some 24,000 distinct CDR3 sequences listed, 42% are singletons. This clonotype appeared a few times. The CDR3 loop spans 17 amino acids. Losses at the gene ends were 0 bases for V and 4 bases for J; bases not matched to a gene: 9. CDR1 is MNHEY and CDR2 is SVGAGI in the germline V gene. The material sequenced was blood, either unsorted or a sorted T cell fraction (not recorded which). The chain uses TRBV6-5 and TRBJ2-7; 10 bases align to TRBD2. The receptor was derived from a human donor who was either an allogeneic HSCT recipient or a stem cell or donor lymphocyte infusion donor (not recorded which). It is not recorded whose cells these are; they may come from a transplant donor. The CDR3 coding sequence is TGTGCCAGCAGTTACTCGAGCGCTAGCGGGAGTAGTTACGAGCAGTACTTC. Residues: CASSYSSASGSSYEQYF.